Listed here are 19 T cell receptor beta chains from one sample, sequenced in a study of blood T cell repertoires in COVID-19. TCRdb's table, derived via immunoSEQ multiplex PCR, lists solely in-frame clones and lacks some. This sample has about 130,000 clones, with about 80% found just once. Sequenced sample: peripheral blood. Receptors originate from a woman aged 45 to 65 with acute or convalescent COVID-19.

The J gene is TRBJ2-1, the V gene TRBV24-1; the D gene is possibly TRBD2 (6 bases). CDR1 and CDR2 from the germline V gene are KGHDR and SFDVKD. Trimming removed 4 bases at V and 5 bases at J, with 20 bases between. This CDR3 has 17 residues. For the CDR3, the DNA is TGTGCCACCAGTGACAATAACCGTAAGGGCGGGAACAATGAGCAGTTCTTC. Translation: CATSDNNRKGGNNEQFF.

Only a few counts were recorded for this clone. The CDR3 reads CATSRDGGGDYGYTF. CDR3 DNA sequence: TGTGCCACCAGCAGAGATGGGGGAGGGGACTATGGCTACACCTTC. The genes are TRBV15 and TRBJ1-2; TRBD1 might be the D (5 bases). Germline V lookup: CDR1 LNHNV, CDR2 YYDKDF (reference sequence). The CDR3 is 15 residues long. The V and J ends lost 0 bases and 3 bases respectively, with 11 bases between them.

The table lists this clone with a few counts. This sequence joins TRBV11-2 and TRBJ2-3, with D hard to call. CDR1 and CDR2 from the germline V gene are SGHAT and FQNNGV. This CDR3 is 13 amino acids long. V dropped 5 bases and J dropped 1 base, with 7 bases sitting between them. CDR3 coding DNA: TGTGCCAGCAGCCGAGAACGCACAGATACGCAGTATTTT. Translation: CASSRERTDTQYF. Full variable domain (rest looked up from reference TRBV11-2 and TRBJ2-3): EAGVAQSPRYKIIEKRQSVAFWCNPISGHATLYWYQQILGQGPKLLIQFQNNGVVDDSQLPKDRFSAERLKGVDSTLKIQPAKLEDSAVYLCASSRERTDTQYFGPGTRLTVL.

This clone was found once. The V gene is TRBV11-2, the J gene TRBJ1-2, with D tentatively TRBD1 (5 bases). The ends were cut back, 1 base at V and 2 bases at J, with 11 bases in the middle. The CDR3 extends over 15 amino acids. Germline CDR1 reads SGHAT; CDR2 reads FQNNGV. The CDR3 region is CASSLADRANYGYTF. The DNA for the CDR3 is TGTGCCAGCAGCTTAGCCGACAGAGCCAACTATGGCTACACCTTC.

The rearrangement uses TRBV6-5 and TRBJ1-2; a weak D match, TRBD1 (6 bases). CDR1 and CDR2 from the germline V gene are MNHEY and SVGAGI. V was clipped by 6 bases and J by 8 bases, with 10 bases between them. This CDR3 region has 11 residues. CDR3 bases: TGTGCCAGCAGGGCAGGGGACGGCTACACCTTC. Its translation: CASRAGDGYTF.

The chain recombines TRBV5-1 with TRBJ1-1; D is perhaps TRBD1 (5 bases). The CDR3 is 16 amino acids. Germline V gene data show CDR1 as SGHRS and CDR2 as YFSETQ. V was pared by 5 bases and J by 0 bases, with 17 bases between. CDR3 DNA sequence: TGCGCCAGCAGACAGGAGCCCCTACGCCTGAACACTGAAGCTTTCTTT. Encoded protein: CASRQEPLRLNTEAFF.

The J gene is TRBJ2-1, the V gene TRBV29-1, with 8 bases aligning to TRBD2. V gave up 6 bases and J gave up 9 bases; unmatched junction bases: 4. Germline CDR1 is SQVTM and CDR2 is ANQGSEA. The CDR3 is 11 amino acids. The CDR3, as DNA: TGCAGCGTACGGGGGGGCGGTGAGCAGTTCTTC. Translating gives CSVRGGGEQFF.

This chain connects TRBV18 to TRBJ1-4, with TRBD1 matching 7 bases. This CDR3 region has 14 residues. The J segment lost 2 bases and the V segment lost 3 bases, leaving 0 bases of the junction unmatched. In germline, CDR1 is KGHSH, CDR2 LQKENI. CDR3 residues: CASSPTGTNEKLFF. The CDR3 region has the DNA TGTGCCAGCTCACCGACAGGGACTAATGAAAAACTGTTTTTT.

The chain couples TRBV21-1 to TRBJ1-6; TRBD1, the table's D call, was not compared with the DNA. TRBV21-1 is an annotated pseudogene. The CDR3 sequence is 14 residues long. CDR3 sequence: CASSRDRDNSPLHF. The CDR3 DNA reads as TGTGCCAGCAGCCGGGACAGGGACAATTCACCCCTCCACTTT.

The chain links TRBV9 to TRBJ1-1; 7 bases fit TRBD1. The CDR3 consists of 15 residues. In germline, CDR1 is SGDLS, CDR2 YYNGEE. V trimming: 0 bases; J trimming: 1 base; junction bases outside the gene matches: 3. CDR3 in DNA: TGTGCCAGCAGCGTAGAGGGACAGCCGAACACTGAAGCTTTCTTT. This codes for CASSVEGQPNTEAFF.

The chain employs TRBV18 and TRBJ2-3, with D uncertain. Germline CDR1 KGHSH, CDR2 LQKENI. The V end lost 2 bases, the J end lost 6 bases, and 15 bases lay between the germline ends. CDR3 length: 15 residues. The CDR3 bases are TGTGCCAGCTCACCAATCCCCGCGATCGAGGATACGCAGTATTTT. Residues: CASSPIPAIEDTQYF.

This chain connects TRBV19 to TRBJ2-3; D not certain. CDR1 is LNHDA and CDR2 is SQIVND in the germline V gene (reference sequence). CDR3 length equals 13 residues. V gave up 2 bases and J gave up 2 bases, with 5 bases separating them. As DNA, the CDR3 is TGTGCCAGTAGTATAACTGACACAGATACGCAGTATTTT. It specifies CASSITDTDTQYF.

Comment on this clone: The same CDR3 is also encoded by other DNA sequences in this sample. V is TRBV6-5 and J is TRBJ1-2; 9 bases are a match to TRBD1. The germline V gene has CDR1 MNHEY and CDR2 SVGAGI. The V gene end was trimmed by 1 base and the J gene end by 4 bases; junction bases not matched to a gene: 4. CDR3 length: 15 residues. The CDR3 region is CASSYFGTGSYGYTF. CDR3 coding DNA: TGTGCCAGCAGTTACTTTGGGACAGGGAGCTATGGCTACACCTTC.

The genes are TRBV12-5 and TRBJ2-1; 10 nucleotides match TRBD1. V gave up 6 bases and J gave up 7 bases; unmatched junction bases: 12. Germline V CDR1 and CDR2: LGHNT, FRNRAP. This CDR3 region has 16 residues. CDR3 in DNA: TGTGCTAGTGGCCCACCCTCGCGGGACAGGGGTAATGAGCAGTTCTTC. The encoded protein is CASGPPSRDRGNEQFF.

This sequence joins TRBV6-1 and TRBJ2-3, with D tentatively TRBD1 (5 bases). V shed 4 bases and J shed 1 base, with 18 bases lying between them. Germline CDR1 reads MNHNS; CDR2 reads SASEGT. The CDR3 runs to 17 residues. The CDR3: CASSVGIRTTRTDTQYF. The CDR3 DNA reads TGTGCCAGCAGTGTCGGTATACGGACAACCCGCACAGATACGCAGTATTTT.

The V gene is TRBV7-9, the J gene TRBJ2-3; TRBD2 aligns across 7 bases. CDR1 SEHNR and CDR2 FQNEAQ come from the germline V gene (reference sequence). The CDR3 totals 16 residues. J gave up 2 bases and V 2 bases, and 7 bases lay outside the gene matches. CDR3 DNA sequence: TGTGCCAGCAGCTTACAGCGGGGACCTTCCACAGATACGCAGTATTTT. It specifies CASSLQRGPSTDTQYF. The full variable domain, completed using reference TRBV7-9 and TRBJ2-3, is DTGVSQNPRHKITKRGQNVTFRCDPISEHNRLYWYRQTLGQGPEFLTYFQNEAQLEKSRLLSDRFSAERPKGSFSTLEIQRTEQGDSAMYLCASSLQRGPSTDTQYFGPGTRLTVL.

The J gene is TRBJ2-3, the V gene TRBV10-3; 9 positions agree with TRBD2. The J segment lost 10 bases and the V segment lost 0 bases, leaving 5 bases of the junction unmatched. The germline V gene encodes CDR1 ENHRY and CDR2 SYGVKD. CDR3 length equals 14 residues. The CDR3 loop is CAISESMVAGAQYF. The CDR3 DNA is TGTGCCATCAGTGAGTCAATGGTAGCGGGGGCGCAGTATTTT.

The sample holds a few counts of this clone. V usage is TRBV2 and J usage is TRBJ1-5; 7 bases map to TRBD1. The J segment lost 7 bases and the V segment lost 0 bases, leaving 6 bases of the junction unmatched. The CDR3 contains 15 residues. Germline CDR1 SNHLY, CDR2 FYNNEI. CDR3 bases: TGTGCCAGCAGTGAAGCGTCAACAGGGGTGCAGCCCCAGCATTTT. Translated: CASSEASTGVQPQHF.

Details on this clone: The same CDR3 arises from other DNA sequences in this sample as well. The V gene is TRBV5-1, the J gene TRBJ2-7; a weak D match, TRBD1 (6 bases). Germline CDR1 and CDR2: SGHRS and YFSETQ. Trimming left V 2 bases short and J 0 bases short, with 9 bases between. This CDR3 spans 14 amino acids. The DNA for the CDR3 is TGCGCCAGCAGCTTACAGGGTGCCTCCTACGAGCAGTACTTC. Protein: CASSLQGASYEQYF.